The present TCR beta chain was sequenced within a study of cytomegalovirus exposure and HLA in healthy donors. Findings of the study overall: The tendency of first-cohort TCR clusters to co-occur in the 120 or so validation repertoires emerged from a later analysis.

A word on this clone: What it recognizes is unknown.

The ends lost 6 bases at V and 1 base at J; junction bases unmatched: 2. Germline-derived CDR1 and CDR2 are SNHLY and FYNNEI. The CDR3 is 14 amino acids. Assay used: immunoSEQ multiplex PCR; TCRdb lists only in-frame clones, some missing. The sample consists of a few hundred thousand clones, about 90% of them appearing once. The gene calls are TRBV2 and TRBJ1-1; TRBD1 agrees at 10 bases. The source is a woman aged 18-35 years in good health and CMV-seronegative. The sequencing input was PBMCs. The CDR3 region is CASSRDRGNTEAFF. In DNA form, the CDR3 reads TGTGCCAGCAGCAGGGACAGGGGGAACACTGAAGCTTTCTTT.